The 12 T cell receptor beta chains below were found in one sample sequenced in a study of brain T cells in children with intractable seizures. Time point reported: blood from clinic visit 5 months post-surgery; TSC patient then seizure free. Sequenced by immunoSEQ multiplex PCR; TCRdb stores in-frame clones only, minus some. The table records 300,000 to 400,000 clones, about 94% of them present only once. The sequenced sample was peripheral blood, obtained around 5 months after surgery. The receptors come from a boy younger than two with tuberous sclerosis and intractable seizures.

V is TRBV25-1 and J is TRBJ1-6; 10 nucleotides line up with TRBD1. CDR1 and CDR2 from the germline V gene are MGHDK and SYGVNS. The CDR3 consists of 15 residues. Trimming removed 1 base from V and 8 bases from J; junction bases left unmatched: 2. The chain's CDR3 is CASSEFGQGDSPLHF. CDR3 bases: TGTGCCAGCAGTGAATTCGGACAGGGGGATTCACCCCTCCACTTT.

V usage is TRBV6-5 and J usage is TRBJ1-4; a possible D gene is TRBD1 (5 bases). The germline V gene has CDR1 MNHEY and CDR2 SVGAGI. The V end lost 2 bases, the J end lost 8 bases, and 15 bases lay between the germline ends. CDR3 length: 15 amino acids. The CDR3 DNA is TGTGCCAGCAGTTACGAAAGGGGCGGGAGGGAAAAACTGTTTTTT. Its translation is CASSYERGGREKLFF.

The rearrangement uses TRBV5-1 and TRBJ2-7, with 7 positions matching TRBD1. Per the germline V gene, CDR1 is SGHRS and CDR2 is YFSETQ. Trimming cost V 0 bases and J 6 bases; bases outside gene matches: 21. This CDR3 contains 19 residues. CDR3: CASSLVTPSTGLVASEQYF. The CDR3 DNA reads TGCGCCAGCAGCTTGGTAACCCCATCGACAGGGCTAGTGGCAAGCGAGCAGTACTTC.

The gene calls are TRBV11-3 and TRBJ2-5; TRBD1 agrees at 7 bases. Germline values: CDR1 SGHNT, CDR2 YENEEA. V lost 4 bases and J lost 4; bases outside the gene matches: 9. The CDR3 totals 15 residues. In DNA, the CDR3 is TGTGCCAGCAGCTCGGGACAGTTCTTGGCAGAGACCCAGTACTTC. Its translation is CASSSGQFLAETQYF.

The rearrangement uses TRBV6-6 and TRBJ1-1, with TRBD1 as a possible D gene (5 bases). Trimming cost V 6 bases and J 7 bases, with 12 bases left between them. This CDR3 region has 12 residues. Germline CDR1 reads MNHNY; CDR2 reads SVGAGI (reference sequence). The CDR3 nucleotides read TGTGCCAGCAGGTTGAGGGGTGGTGAAGCTTTCTTT. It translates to CASRLRGGEAFF.

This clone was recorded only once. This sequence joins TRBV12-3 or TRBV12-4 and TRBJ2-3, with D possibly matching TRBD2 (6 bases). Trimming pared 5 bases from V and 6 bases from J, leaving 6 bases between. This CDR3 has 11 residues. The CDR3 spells CASSRGDTQYF. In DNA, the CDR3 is TGTGCCAGCAGTCGGGGGGATACGCAGTATTTT.

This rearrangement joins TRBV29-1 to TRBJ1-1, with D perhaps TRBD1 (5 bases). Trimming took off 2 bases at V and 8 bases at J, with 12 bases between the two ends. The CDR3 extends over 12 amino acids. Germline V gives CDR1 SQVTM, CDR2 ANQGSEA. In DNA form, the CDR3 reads TGCAGCGTTGAACCGGGGGGTGGCGAAGCTTTCTTT. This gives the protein CSVEPGGGEAFF.

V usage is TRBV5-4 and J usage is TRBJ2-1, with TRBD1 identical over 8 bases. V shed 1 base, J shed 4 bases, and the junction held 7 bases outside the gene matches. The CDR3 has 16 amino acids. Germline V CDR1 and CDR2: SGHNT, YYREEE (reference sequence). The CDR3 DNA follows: TGTGCCAGCAGCTTGAATGGGGACAGGCCTTACAATGAGCAGTTCTTC. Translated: CASSLNGDRPYNEQFF.

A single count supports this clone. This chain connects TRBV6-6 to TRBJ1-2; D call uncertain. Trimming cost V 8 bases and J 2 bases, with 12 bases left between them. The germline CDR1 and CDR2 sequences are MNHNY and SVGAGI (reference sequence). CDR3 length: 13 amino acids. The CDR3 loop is CASCGELNYGYTF. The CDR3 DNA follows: TGTGCCAGCTGCGGGGAACTAAACTATGGCTACACCTTC.

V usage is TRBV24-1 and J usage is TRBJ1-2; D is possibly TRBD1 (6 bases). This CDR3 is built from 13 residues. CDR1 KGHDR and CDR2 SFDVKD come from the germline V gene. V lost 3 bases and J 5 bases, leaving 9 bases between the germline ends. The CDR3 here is CATSDDRKYGYTF. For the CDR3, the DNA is TGTGCCACCAGTGATGACAGGAAATATGGCTACACCTTC.

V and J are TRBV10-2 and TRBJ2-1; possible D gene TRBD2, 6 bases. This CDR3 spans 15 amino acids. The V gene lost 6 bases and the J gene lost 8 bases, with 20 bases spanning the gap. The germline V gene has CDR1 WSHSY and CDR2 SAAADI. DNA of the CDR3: TGCGCCAGCAGAGCGGTTGGGGGAGGCTGGGATGAGCAGTTCTTC. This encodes CASRAVGGGWDEQFF.

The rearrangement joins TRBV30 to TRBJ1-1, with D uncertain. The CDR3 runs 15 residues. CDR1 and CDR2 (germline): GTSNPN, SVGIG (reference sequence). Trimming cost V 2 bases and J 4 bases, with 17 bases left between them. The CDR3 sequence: CAWSPRLGRSTEAFF. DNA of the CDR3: TGTGCCTGGAGTCCTCGCTTGGGAAGGAGCACTGAAGCTTTCTTT.